This T cell receptor (beta chain) emerged from a study of CXCR3-negative and CXCR3-positive naive CD8 T cells. cDNA libraries for TRB were generated by 5' RACE incorporating UMI labels. Reanalyzing the 5' RACE reads, TCRdb keeps one entry per CDR3 protein, without DNA. This sample's clone table lists tens of thousands of distinct CDR3 sequences. Germline-derived CDR1 and CDR2 are SGHRS and YFSETQ. The CDR3 totals 14 residues. Comments on this clonotype: Its antigen is as yet unknown.

Among CD8+ T cells, naive ones were CD45RO-CCR7+CD27+CD95-. Study-level findings and limits: Whereas memory cells differed, naive CXCR3-negative and CXCR3-positive cells shared similar TRBV-TRBJ usage. TRB CDR3 hydrophobicity was greater in CXCR3-positive naive cells than in CXCR3-negative naive cells. Both of the naive subsets showed about the same high diversity, but memory CD8+ cells had much less.

Sequenced: naive CXCR3- CD8+ T cells from blood. Subset specified: CD45RO-CCR7+CD27+CD95- naive CD8+ T cells lacking CXCR3 (TNR3-). This receptor was identified in a human donor in good health. Some clones in this sample may be carry-over from other donors' samples. This chain links TRBV5-1 with TRBJ2-3. CDR3 in amino acids: CASSPWASTDTQYF.